This entry lists 2 T cell receptor beta chains sequenced from one sample in a study of blood T cell repertoires in COVID-19. The repertoire was sequenced with immunoSEQ multiplex PCR; TCRdb's copy has only in-frame clones and lacks some. The table includes 150,000 or so clones, about 80% detected once. The sequencing input was PBMCs or T cells enriched from blood (not recorded which). The receptors here all came from a woman aged 50 to 60 who had recovered from COVID-19.

This clone was picked up one time. This rearrangement joins TRBV2 to TRBJ2-3; 13 positions match TRBD2. The germline CDR1 and CDR2 sequences are SNHLY and FYNNEI. This CDR3 comprises 17 residues. The junction had 6 bases not matched to a gene; V was cut back by 5 bases and J by 1 base. This chain's CDR3 is CASSTSGGALRTDTQYF. CDR3 DNA: TGTGCCAGCAGTACTAGCGGGGGGGCCCTACGCACAGATACGCAGTATTTT.

The genes are TRBV9 and TRBJ2-1, with D maybe TRBD1 (6 bases). CDR1 is SGDLS and CDR2 is YYNGEE in the germline V gene. This CDR3 is 16 amino acids long. V was shortened by 2 bases and J by 5 bases, with 17 bases between the two germline ends. CDR3 DNA sequence: TGTGCCAGCAGCGTCAACACAGGGAGAAACCACAATGAGCAGTTCTTC. It specifies CASSVNTGRNHNEQFF.